This T cell receptor beta chain was recorded in a study of molecular identifiers for immune sequencing clone quantification. Looking at the study overall: Naive CD8 RNA (roughly 18,000 or 92,000 cells) was divided into five aliquots, with four sequenced.

The CD8+CD4-CCR7+CD45RA+ phenotype defined the sorted naive CD8 T cells. V shed 0 bases and J shed 0 bases, with 8 bases lying between them. Germline assignment: CDR1 MNHEY and CDR2 SMNVEV (reference sequence). This CDR3 comprises 15 residues. The use of previously described methods and listed TCR primers produced the bulk TCR libraries. Using its own MiXCR run on the PCR reads, TCRdb lists one record per CDR3 protein. The table includes 350,000 or so distinct CDR3 sequences, 20% to 25% detected once. General observations from the study: Spiked Jurkat TCR RNA originating from one cell could reportedly be identified amid more than 800,000 naive cells.

This clonotype was observed a handful of times. The antigen is not known. This TCR was sampled from a human donor in good health. Some libraries in this study had Jurkat cell RNA spiked in. The material sequenced was naive CD8+ T cells from blood, with Jurkat cell RNA spiked in. The subset denotes: FACS-sorted CD8+CD4-CCR7+CD45RA+ naive T cells. This chain connects TRBV27 to TRBJ1-1; no clear D. DNA of the CDR3: TGTGCCAGCAGTTTATCGAGGGTCATGAACACTGAAGCTTTCTTT. Translated: CASSLSRVMNTEAFF.